The clone carrying this T cell receptor beta chain was recorded many times. Lactation, pregnancy, other autoimmune disease or uncontrolled infection excluded patients. This entry belongs to a study of T cells in Graves' hyperthyroidism and ophthalmopathy. Researchers amplified the TCR beta CDR3 regions from RNA transcripts. The primer set for the first-round RT-PCR of the TCR CDR3 was HTBI. In TCRdb, the multiplex PCR reads were re-called with MiXCR into one record per CDR3 protein. Of around 340,000 distinct CDR3 sequences listed, about a sixth were seen once; the top ten hold around a third. Trimming shortened V by 4 bases and J by 4 bases, and 10 bases separated the two germline ends. The CDR3 totals 14 residues. The germline V gene has CDR1 SNHLY and CDR2 FYNNEI.

This TCR was sampled from a woman younger than 45 with Graves' hyperthyroidism that later progressed to Graves' ophthalmopathy. The chain carries TRBV2 and TRBJ2-2, with a possible D match to TRBD1 (5 bases). Sequenced: blood. The CDR3 DNA sequence: TGTGCCAGCAGTGTTTCAGGGTTCACCGGGGAGCTGTTTTTT. Protein sequence: CASSVSGFTGELFF.